The clone carrying this TCR beta chain was seen once. The data are from a study of CD8 T cells in Susac syndrome. In blood CD8+ and CD4+ T cells, TCR beta underwent sequencing. The CDR3 extends over 13 amino acids. Germline V gene sequence: CDR1 SGHKS, CDR2 YYEKEE (reference sequence). Trimming took 2 bases from V and 4 from J, leaving 10 bases between them. Reverse transcription of roughly 0.45 to 1 ug RNA was performed with random hexamers. Amplification of the TCR beta CDR3 was carried out by immunoSEQ multiplex PCR, which spanned a total of 54 Vbeta and 13 Jbeta segments. Each CDR3 protein is one row after TCRdb ran MiXCR on the immunoSEQ multiplex PCR reads. This table has about 290,000 distinct CDR3 sequences, approximately 89% appearing once.

The chain uses TRBV5-5 and TRBJ2-7, with D uncertain. The TCR comes from a human donor with multiple sclerosis. The sample was CD8+ T cells from PBMCs. This chain's CDR3 is CASSFGPVYEQYF. The CDR3 region has the DNA TGTGCCAGCAGCTTCGGACCGGTGTACGAGCAGTACTTC.